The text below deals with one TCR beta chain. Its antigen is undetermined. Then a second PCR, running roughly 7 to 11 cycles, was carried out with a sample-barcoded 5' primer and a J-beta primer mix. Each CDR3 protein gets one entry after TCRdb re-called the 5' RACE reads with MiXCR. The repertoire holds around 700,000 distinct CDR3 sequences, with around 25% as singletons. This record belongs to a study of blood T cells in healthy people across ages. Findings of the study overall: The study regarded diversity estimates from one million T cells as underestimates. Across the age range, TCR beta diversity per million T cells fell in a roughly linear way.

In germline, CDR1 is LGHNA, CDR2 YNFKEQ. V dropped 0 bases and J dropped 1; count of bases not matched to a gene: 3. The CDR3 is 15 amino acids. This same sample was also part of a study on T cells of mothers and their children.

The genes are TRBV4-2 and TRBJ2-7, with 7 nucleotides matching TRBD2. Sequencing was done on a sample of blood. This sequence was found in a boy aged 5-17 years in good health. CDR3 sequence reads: CASSQEREQSYEQYF. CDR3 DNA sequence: TGTGCCAGCAGCCAAGAGCGGGAGCAATCCTACGAGCAGTACTTC.